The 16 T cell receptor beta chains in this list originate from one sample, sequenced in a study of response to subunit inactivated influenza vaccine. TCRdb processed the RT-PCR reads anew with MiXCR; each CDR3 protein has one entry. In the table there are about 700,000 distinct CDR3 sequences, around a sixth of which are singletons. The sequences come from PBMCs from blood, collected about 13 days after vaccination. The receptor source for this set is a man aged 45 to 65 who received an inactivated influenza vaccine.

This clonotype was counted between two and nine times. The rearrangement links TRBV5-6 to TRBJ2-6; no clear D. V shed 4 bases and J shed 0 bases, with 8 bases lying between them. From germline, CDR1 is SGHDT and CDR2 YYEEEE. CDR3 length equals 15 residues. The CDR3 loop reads CASSPLYSGANVLTF. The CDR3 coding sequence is TGTGCCAGCAGCCCACTGTACTCTGGGGCCAACGTCCTGACTTTC.

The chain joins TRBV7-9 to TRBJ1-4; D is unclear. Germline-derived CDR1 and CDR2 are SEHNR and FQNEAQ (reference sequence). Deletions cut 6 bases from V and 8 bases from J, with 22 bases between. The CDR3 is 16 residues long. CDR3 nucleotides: TGTGCCAGCAGATCCGACCTCAGGTCAACCCCGGAAAAACTGTTTTTT. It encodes CASRSDLRSTPEKLFF.

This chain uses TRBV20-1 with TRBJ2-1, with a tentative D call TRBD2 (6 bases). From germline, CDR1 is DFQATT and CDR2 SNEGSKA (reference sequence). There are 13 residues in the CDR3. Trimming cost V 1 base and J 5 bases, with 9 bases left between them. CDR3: CSARARGNNEQFF. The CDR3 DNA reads TGCAGTGCTAGAGCGCGGGGCAACAATGAGCAGTTCTTC.

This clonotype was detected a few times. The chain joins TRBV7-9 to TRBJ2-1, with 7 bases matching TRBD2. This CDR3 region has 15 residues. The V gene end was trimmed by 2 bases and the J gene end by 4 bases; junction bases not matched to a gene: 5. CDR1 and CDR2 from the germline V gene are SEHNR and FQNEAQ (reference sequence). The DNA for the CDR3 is TGTGCCAGCAGCTTAAGGCGGGAGTTGTACAATGAGCAGTTCTTC. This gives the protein CASSLRRELYNEQFF.

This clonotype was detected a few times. The CDR3: CATSGGVLGTDTQYF. CDR3 coding DNA: TGTGCCACCAGTGGGGGAGTATTAGGCACAGATACGCAGTATTTT. The rearrangement uses TRBV24-1 and TRBJ2-3; perhaps TRBD2 as D (5 bases). The CDR3 sequence is 15 residues long. The V gene lost 5 bases and the J gene lost 1 base, with 12 bases spanning the gap. Germline loops: CDR1 KGHDR, CDR2 SFDVKD.

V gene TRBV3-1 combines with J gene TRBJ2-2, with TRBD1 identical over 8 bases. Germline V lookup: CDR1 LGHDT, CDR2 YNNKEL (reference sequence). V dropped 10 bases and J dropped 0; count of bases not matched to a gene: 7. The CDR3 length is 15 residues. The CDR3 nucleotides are TGTGCCACCTCCGGACAGGGCTCGAACACCGGGGAGCTGTTTTTT. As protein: CATSGQGSNTGELFF.

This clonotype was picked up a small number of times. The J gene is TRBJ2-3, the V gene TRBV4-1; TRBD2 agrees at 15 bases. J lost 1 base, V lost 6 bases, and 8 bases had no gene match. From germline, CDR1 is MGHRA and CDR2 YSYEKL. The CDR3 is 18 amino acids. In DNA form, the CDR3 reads TGCGCCAGCAGTATAGGACTAGCGGGAGGGCCGCGCACAGATACGCAGTATTTT. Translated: CASSIGLAGGPRTDTQYF.

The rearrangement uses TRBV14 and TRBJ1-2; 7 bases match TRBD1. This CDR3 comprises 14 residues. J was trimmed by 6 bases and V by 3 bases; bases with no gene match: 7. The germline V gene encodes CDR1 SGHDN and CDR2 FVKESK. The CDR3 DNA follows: TGTGCCAGCAGCCATAGCGACAGGGCTGATGGCTACACCTTC. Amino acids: CASSHSDRADGYTF.

CDR3 sequence reads: CASSPGSGASGYNEQFF. CDR3 bases: TGTGCCAGCAGCCCCGGATCGGGGGCTAGCGGGTACAATGAGCAGTTCTTC. The chain combines TRBV7-9 with TRBJ2-1, with 8 bases lining up with TRBD2. The CDR3 extends over 17 amino acids. Germline values: CDR1 SEHNR, CDR2 FQNEAQ (reference sequence). V trimming: 5 bases; J trimming: 4 bases; junction bases outside the gene matches: 13.

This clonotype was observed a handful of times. CDR3 amino acids: CASSQNRVYSYEQYF. In DNA form, the CDR3 reads TGTGCCAGCAGCCAAAACAGGGTTTACTCCTACGAGCAGTACTTC. The rearrangement uses TRBV4-2 and TRBJ2-7; the D gene is possibly TRBD1 (6 bases). V dropped 2 bases and J dropped 0 bases, with 11 bases sitting between them. This CDR3 comprises 15 residues. The V gene's germline CDR1 is LGHNA and CDR2 YNFKEQ.

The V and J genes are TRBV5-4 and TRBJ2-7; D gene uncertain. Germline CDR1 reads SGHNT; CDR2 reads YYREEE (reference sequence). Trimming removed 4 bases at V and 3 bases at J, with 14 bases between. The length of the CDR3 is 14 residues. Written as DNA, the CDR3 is TGTGCCAGCAGCACGAGTGGACCTTACTACGAGCAGTACTTC. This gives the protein CASSTSGPYYEQYF. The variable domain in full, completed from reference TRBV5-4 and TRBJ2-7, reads ETGVTQSPTHLIKTRGQQVTLRCSSQSGHNTVSWYQQALGQGPQFIFQYYREEENGRGNFPPRFSGLQFPNYSSELNVNALELDDSALYLCASSTSGPYYEQYFGPGTRLTVT.

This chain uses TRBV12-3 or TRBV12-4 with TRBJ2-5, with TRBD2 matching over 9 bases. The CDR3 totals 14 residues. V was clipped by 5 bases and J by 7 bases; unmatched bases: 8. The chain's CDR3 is CASSRSGGPRTQYF. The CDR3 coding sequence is TGTGCCAGCAGTAGGAGCGGGGGGCCCCGGACCCAGTACTTC.

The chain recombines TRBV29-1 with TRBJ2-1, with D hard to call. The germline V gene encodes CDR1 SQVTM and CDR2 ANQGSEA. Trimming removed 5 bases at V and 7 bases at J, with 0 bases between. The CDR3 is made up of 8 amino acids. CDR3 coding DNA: TGCAGCGTTAATGAGCAGTTCTTC. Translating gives CSVNEQFF.

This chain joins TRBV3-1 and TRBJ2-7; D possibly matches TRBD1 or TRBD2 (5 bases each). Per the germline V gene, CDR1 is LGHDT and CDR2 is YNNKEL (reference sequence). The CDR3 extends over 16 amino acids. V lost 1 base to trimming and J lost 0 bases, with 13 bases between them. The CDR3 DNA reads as TGTGCCAGCAGCCAAGGGACATTGAGGGCCTCCTACGAGCAGTACTTC. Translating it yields CASSQGTLRASYEQYF.

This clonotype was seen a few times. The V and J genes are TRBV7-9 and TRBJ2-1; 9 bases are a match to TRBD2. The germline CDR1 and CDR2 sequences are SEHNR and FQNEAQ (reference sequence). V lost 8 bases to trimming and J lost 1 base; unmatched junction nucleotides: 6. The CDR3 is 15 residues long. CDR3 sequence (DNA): TGTGCCAGCTTAGCTAGCGGGAAATCCTACAATGAGCAGTTCTTC. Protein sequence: CASLASGKSYNEQFF.

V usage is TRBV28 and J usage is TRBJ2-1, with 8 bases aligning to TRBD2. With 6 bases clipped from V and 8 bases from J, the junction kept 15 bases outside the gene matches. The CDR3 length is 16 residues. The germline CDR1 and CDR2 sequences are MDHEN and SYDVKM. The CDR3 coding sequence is TGTGCCAGCAGCTCGGAGTTACTAGCGGAGGACGATGAGCAGTTCTTC. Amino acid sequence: CASSSELLAEDDEQFF.